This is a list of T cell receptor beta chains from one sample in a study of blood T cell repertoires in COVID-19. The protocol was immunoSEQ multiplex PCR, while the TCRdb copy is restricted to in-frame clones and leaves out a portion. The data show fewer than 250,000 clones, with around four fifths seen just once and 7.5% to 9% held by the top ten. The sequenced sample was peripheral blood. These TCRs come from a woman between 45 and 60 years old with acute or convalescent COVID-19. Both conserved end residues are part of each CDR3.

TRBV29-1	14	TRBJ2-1	CSGRGQGAHNEQFF
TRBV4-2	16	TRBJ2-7	CASSQAAGGASYEQYF
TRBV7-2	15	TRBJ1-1	CASSLASVSVAEAFF
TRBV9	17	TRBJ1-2	CASSGLWGTGENYGYTF
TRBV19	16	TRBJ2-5	CASSKSGRAGGETQYF
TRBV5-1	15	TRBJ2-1	CASSAGQEIPNEQFF
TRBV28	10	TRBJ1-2	CGTGTDGYTF
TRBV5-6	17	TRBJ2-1	CASSPGDGKESYNEQFF
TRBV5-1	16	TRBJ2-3	CASSWPDAGVADTQYF
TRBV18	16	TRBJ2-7	CASSPMMAGAAYEQYF
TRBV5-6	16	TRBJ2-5	CASSSFGQGGKETQYF
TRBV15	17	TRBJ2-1	CATSGSKLAGNYNEQFF
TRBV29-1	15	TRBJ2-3	CSVEGGRGPTDTQYF
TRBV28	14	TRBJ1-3	CASSFRDTGNTIYF
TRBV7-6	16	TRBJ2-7	CASSEGTSGSGNEQYF
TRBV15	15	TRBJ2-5	CATSRDLAEQRTQYF
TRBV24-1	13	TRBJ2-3	CATRSTGTDTQYF
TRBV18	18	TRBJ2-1	CASSLPSLMRLPYNEQFF
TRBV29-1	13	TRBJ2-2	CSVARGGTGELFF
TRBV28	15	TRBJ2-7	CESRSVAGSTYEQYF
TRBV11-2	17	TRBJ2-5	CASSLRQGAVIAETQYF
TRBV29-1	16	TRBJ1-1	CSVESGTGARNTEAFF
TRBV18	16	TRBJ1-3	CASSPTTGPSGNTIYF
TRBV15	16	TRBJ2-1	CATSRGSGLGDNEQFF
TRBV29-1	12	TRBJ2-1	CSARPGAGEQFF
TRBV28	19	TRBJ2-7	CASSFPSPGTNPLGLEQYF
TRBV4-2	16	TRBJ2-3	CASSPRTSGEILTQYF
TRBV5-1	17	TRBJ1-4	CASRRIGQINSNEKLFF
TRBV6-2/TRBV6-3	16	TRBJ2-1	CASSYKASHGVPEQFF
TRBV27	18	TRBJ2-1	CASSGRRKTGESYNEQFF
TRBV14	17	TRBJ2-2	CASSPRPRGKNTGELFF
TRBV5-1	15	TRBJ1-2	CASSLDPGQGYGYTF
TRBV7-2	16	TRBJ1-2	CASSQTGGVTNYGYTF
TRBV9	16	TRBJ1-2	CASSATGQGRNYGYTF
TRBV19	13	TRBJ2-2	CALGDRATGELFF
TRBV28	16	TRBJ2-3	CASSNPGTRFSDTQYF
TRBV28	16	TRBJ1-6	CASSPGQGGYNSPLHF
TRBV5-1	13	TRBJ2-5	CASSTRQEETQYF
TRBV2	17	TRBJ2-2	CASSEAGSGRGTGELFF
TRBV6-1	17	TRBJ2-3	CASSEALPAGGPDTQYF
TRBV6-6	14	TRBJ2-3	CAMGSGRATDTQYF
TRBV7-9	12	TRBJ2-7	CASSLWEYEQYF
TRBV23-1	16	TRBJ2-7	CASSQSWRQDNHEQYF
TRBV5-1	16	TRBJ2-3	CASSLVADTGTDTQYF
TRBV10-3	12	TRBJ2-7	CAITAGTGEQYF
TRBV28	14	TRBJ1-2	CASSSVDSLYGYTF